The clone carrying this T cell receptor (beta chain) was seen at least ten times. The antigen is unknown. The data originate from a study of regulatory T cells in long-lasting Graves disease. Study-level background: Newly diagnosed Graves' patients had under 3 months of antithyroid drugs. Findings and caveats of the study: TRBV28 was favored in persistent disease, as were TRBJ1-2 and TRBJ2-5. It was peripheral blood alone, not thyroid tissue, that was studied.

Building the TCR beta libraries relied on iRepertoire HTBI primers, and CDR3 regions underwent Arm-PCR. One entry per CDR3 protein, called by TCRdb with MiXCR from the multiplex PCR reads. Here the sample spans about 530,000 distinct CDR3 sequences, roughly 15% being singletons. The sample's time point: newly diagnosed GD, antithyroid drugs for less than 3 months. After RNA was extracted from PBMCs, the TCR library was made from it. V lost 2 bases and J lost 8; bases outside the gene matches: 3. Germline CDR1 LGHDT, CDR2 YNNKEL (reference sequence). This CDR3 comprises 15 residues. These data are also associated with another study on T cells in Graves' hyperthyroidism and ophthalmopathy. In that study: Among clonotypes expanded in thyroid above 0.001, most were also found in blood.

This chain uses TRBV3-1 with TRBJ1-6; 10 bases match TRBD1. The sample was peripheral blood mononuclear cells (PBMCs), taken at new diagnosis, from a patient treated with antithyroid drugs. The TCR was taken from a woman aged 40-60 years with Graves disease. In nucleotides, the CDR3 is TGTGCCAGCAGCCAAACAGGGACAGGGGATTCACCCCTCCACTTT. Amino acid sequence: CASSQTGTGDSPLHF. Full variable domain (remainder filled in from reference TRBV3-1 and TRBJ1-6): DTAVSQTPKYLVTQMGNDKSIKCEQNLGHDTMYWYKQDSKKFLKIMFSYNNKELIINETVPNRFSPKSPDKAHLNLHINSLELGDSAVYFCASSQTGTGDSPLHFGNGTRLTVT.